This T cell receptor (beta chain) stems from a study of early T cells in non-severe SARS-CoV-2 infection (dated by TCRdb to the early 2020s). The study in broad terms: Because TCR sequencing was done on bulk RNA from unsorted whole blood, the alpha and beta chains could not be paired. The study at large found these results: Matching against VDJdb was skewed toward anti-spike CD8 responses, likely underestimated virus-specific expansions, and missed private and CD4 specificities.

Libraries were built with 5' RACE. The sequencer listed for this sample is NextSeq 500. Unique molecular identifiers were attached to individual cDNA molecules in the TCR library protocol so that sequencing error and PCR bias could be corrected. TCR alpha and beta chains were both sequenced, and the abundances of alpha and beta sequences in each sample were closely correlated with each other. The study's processing was this. Decombinator V4 was used to annotate TCR sequences for V gene, J gene and CDR3. Expanded TCRs were defined as changing significantly between any two time points under a Poisson model with p below 0.0001. TCR abundances were normalised to the total number of TCRs sequenced per sample and were expressed as counts per million. TRAV1-2 paired with TRAJ12, TRAJ20 or TRAJ33 defined MAIT TCRs, while TRAV10 paired with TRAJ18 defined iNKT TCRs. VDJdb, accessed on 1 November 2021, was searched for TCRs annotated for CMV, EBV and SARS-CoV-2, and TCRs annotated for more than one antigen were excluded. Starting from the raw public reads, TCRdb applied fastp trimming at Q25, assembled clones with MiXCR and retained in-frame beta chains. CDR3 protein duplicates are merged, each entry listing the most common genes and DNA. TCRdb, rather than the study authors, made the V and J calls. This sample has more than 80,000 distinct CDR3 sequences in its table, and approximately 14% of those were observed once. The ten most abundant clones make up roughly 7% of the sample.

Counted from cysteine to phenylalanine, this CDR3 has 16 amino acids. Kept here is only the CDR3 DNA, which spans 48 bases and is read in frame from base 1. The germline V gene (reference sequence) supplies CDR1 DFQATT and CDR2 SNEGSKA. V loses 5 bases at its end and J loses 5 bases; junction bases beyond the gene matches: 14. Note on this clonotype: The clone's antigen remains unknown. No base quality information exists; no much larger clone differs at one position.

A case-control design nested within a healthcare worker cohort in London, UK, was used, with weekly nasopharyngeal swab PCR tests and blood sampling performed. Healthcare workers were recruited during the week of the UK lockdown, between 23 and 31 March 2020, and followed weekly for up to about 15 weeks. Sample: whole blood. The sequence was obtained from an adult who was a healthcare worker with PCR-confirmed SARS-CoV-2 infection or an uninfected control (not recorded which). The chain links TRBV20-1 with TRBJ1-4; a stretch of 7 junction bases matches TRBD1. The nucleotide sequence is given as TGCAGTGCTTCTACACCCCCCGGGACAGCGAATGAAAAACTGTTTTTT. Translated, this gives CSASTPPGTANEKLFF.